This is a list of T cell receptor beta chains from one sample in a study of shared clonotypes between healthy human individuals. The repertoire was sequenced with immunoSEQ multiplex PCR; TCRdb's copy has only in-frame clones and lacks some. The sample records roughly 600,000 clones, about 98% being singletons. Source material: naive CD8+ T cells sorted from blood. Receptor source: a man aged 25 to 45 in good health. The CDR3 runs from the conserved cysteine through the conserved F or W. Fields, in order: CDR3 protein, CDR3 DNA, clone size, V gene, J gene, D gene. A D gene is named only where the DNA matches it firmly. The size of a clone is reported for some rows only, either as once, few or many, or as a class for expanded clones.

CASSLASTDTQYF	TGTGCCAGCAGCTTAGCCAGCACAGATACGCAGTATTTT	NA	TRBV7-9	TRBJ2-3	NA
CASSGLASGTDTQYF	TGCGCCAGCAGCGGACTAGCCTCGGGTACAGATACGCAGTATTTT	NA	TRBV4-3	TRBJ2-3	TRBD2
CASSDRYGNQPQHF	TGCGCCAGCAGTGATCGGTACGGCAATCAGCCCCAGCATTTT	NA	TRBV10-2	TRBJ1-5	NA
CASSLVGGAAYNEQFF	TGTGCCAGCAGCTTAGTAGGCGGAGCGGCCTACAATGAGCAGTTCTTC	NA	TRBV7-9	TRBJ2-1	NA
CASSLAETGLYNEQFF	TGTGCCAGCAGCTTAGCGGAGACAGGGCTGTACAATGAGCAGTTCTTC	NA	TRBV7-9	TRBJ2-1	TRBD1
CASSPLGGGYGYTF	TGTGCCAGCAGTCCTCTGGGGGGAGGATATGGCTACACCTTC	NA	TRBV28	TRBJ1-2	NA
CASSYRPGQPNTEAFF	TGTGCCAGCAGTTACCGCCCGGGACAGCCGAACACTGAAGCTTTCTTT	NA	TRBV28	TRBJ1-1	TRBD1
CASSALAANNEQFF	TGCGCCAGCAGTGCTCTAGCTGCCAACAATGAGCAGTTCTTC	NA	TRBV10-1	TRBJ2-1	NA
CASSLAVRSYEQYF	TGTGCCAGCAGCTTAGCGGTACGCTCCTACGAGCAGTACTTC	NA	TRBV13	TRBJ2-7	NA
CASSMTGGSFGELFF	TGTGCCAGCAGCATGACAGGGGGCTCGTTCGGGGAGCTGTTTTTT	once	TRBV27	TRBJ2-2	TRBD1